This TCR delta chain was identified during a study of γδ T cells in repeated Plasmodium falciparum infection. Bulk repertoires came from Vgamma9/Vdelta2+ or Vdelta2-negative gammadelta T cells flow-sorted from PBMC. The CDR3 loop spans 22 amino acids. Germline CDR1 is TSWWSYY and CDR2 is QGS. TCRdb reanalysed the multiplex PCR reads via CATT. The data show tens of thousands of delta-chain clones, over 0.9% seen once. About this clone itself: This is likely an artifact of a read error, given a far larger clone one base away. Other DNA sequences of this sample code for an identical CDR3.

Sample: gamma-delta T cells from blood. The J gene is uncalled and the V gene is TRDV1; TRDD3 is the table's D call, not checked against the DNA. The sequence was obtained from a pool of human donors (malaria-infected and uninfected, not separated). The CDR3 protein is CALGPLEFLRSILGDYTDKLIF. The CDR3 region has the DNA TGTGCTCTTGGGCCCCTGGAATTCCTTCGATCTATACTGGGGGACTACACCGATAAACTCATCTTC.